The clone carrying this T cell receptor (beta chain) has a handful of counts. What it binds is unknown. The sample comes from a study of T cells after yellow fever vaccination. Study-wide findings and caveats: CD4 and CD8 compartments shared a small share of clonotypes, likely from convergent recombination.

TCRdb recomputed calls from the 5' RACE reads with MiXCR, one row per CDR3 protein. The sample records approximately 260,000 distinct CDR3 sequences, roughly 4.8% being singletons. The CDR3 has 16 residues. In germline, CDR1 is SGHRS, CDR2 YFSETQ. Trimming shortened V by 5 bases and J by 0 bases, and 15 bases separated the two germline ends. The receptor comes from a man in his late teens or twenties who received the YFV17D yellow fever vaccine. The chain has TRBV5-1 and TRBJ2-4; D perhaps matches TRBD1 (5 bases). This sample comprised CD4+ T cells sorted from PBMCs, obtained on the day of the yellow fever booster vaccination. The CDR3 region has the DNA TGCGCCAGCAGTCCAGGACACGCCCTAGCCAAAAACATTCAGTACTTC. Protein sequence: CASSPGHALAKNIQYF.